The sequence of this T cell receptor beta chain was determined in a study of T cell repertoires in cytomegalovirus infection. Looking at the study overall: Public TCR beta signatures indicated both CMV infection and matching HLA type. Study conclusions and caveats: Carriers of CMV plus the relevant HLA were identified by cumulative public TCR beta family frequency. The ex vivo response showed dominance by HLA-C-restricted CMV-specific TCR beta clonotypes.

There are many counts of this clonotype. Its antigen is not identified. The CDR3 extends over 14 amino acids. Germline loops: CDR1 SGHVS, CDR2 FQNEAQ. V gave up 1 base and J gave up 0 bases, with 5 bases separating them. TCRdb fed the reads into MiXCR, producing one record per CDR3 protein. Of around 450,000 distinct CDR3 sequences listed, roughly 30% are singletons. The sequence came from a human donor in good health (CMV status not recorded). Some clones in this sample may be carry-over from other donors' samples. The sample was PBMCs. J is TRBJ2-3 and V is TRBV7-8; D call uncertain. CDR3 loop: CASSLEESTDTQYF. The CDR3 nucleotides read TGTGCCAGCAGCTTAGAGGAAAGCACAGATACGCAGTATTTT.